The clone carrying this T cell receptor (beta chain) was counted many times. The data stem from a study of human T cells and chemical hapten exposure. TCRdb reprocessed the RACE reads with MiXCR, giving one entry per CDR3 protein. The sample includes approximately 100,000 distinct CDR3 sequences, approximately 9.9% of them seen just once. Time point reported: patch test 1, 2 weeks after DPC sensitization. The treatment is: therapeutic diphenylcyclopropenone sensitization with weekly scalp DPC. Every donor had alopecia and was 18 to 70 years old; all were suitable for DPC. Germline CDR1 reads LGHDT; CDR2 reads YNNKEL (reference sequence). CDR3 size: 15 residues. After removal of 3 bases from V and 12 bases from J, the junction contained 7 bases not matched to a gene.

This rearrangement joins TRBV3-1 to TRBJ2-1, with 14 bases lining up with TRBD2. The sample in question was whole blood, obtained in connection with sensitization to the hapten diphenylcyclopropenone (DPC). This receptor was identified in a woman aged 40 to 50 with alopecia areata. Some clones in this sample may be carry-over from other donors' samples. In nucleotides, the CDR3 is TGTGCCAGCAGCCAGGGGACTAGCGGGGGTTTTCGGCAGTTCTTC. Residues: CASSQGTSGGFRQFF.